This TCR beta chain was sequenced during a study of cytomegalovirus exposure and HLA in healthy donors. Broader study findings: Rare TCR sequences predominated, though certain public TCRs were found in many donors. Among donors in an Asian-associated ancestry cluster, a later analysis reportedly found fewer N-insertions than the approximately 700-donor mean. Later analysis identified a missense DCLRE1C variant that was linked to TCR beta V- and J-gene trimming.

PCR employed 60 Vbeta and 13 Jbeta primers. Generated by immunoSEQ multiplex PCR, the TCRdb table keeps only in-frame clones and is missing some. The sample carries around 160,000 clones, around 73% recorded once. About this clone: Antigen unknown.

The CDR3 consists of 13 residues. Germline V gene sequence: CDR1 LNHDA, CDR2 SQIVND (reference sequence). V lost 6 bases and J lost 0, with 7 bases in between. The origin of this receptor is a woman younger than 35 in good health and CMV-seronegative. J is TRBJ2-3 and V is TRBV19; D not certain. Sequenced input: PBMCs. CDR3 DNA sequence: TGTGCCAGTAGCCCCCAAAGCACAGATACGCAGTATTTT. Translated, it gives CASSPQSTDTQYF.